These 5 T cell receptor beta chains were sequenced from one sample in a study of beta chain features in type 1 diabetes. Study-level points and caveats: TCRB CDR3 length was moderately but significantly reduced in all four CD4+ subsets of Type 1 diabetes patients.

Every isolated RNA sample was fully reverse transcribed, so sequencing captured expressed TCRB transcripts. The data were produced by immunoSEQ multiplex PCR, yet TCRdb's version contains in-frame clones alone and is incomplete. This repertoire shows around 20,000 clones, around 68% found once; its top ten account for about 3.9%. Their antigen targets remain unknown. Sequenced sample: Tregs from blood. These receptors came from a man between 18 and 35 years old with type 1 diabetes.

The gene calls are TRBV5-1 and TRBJ2-5; weak D call: TRBD1 (6 bases). The J call may be wrong; the DNA end is better matched by TRBJ2-7. The CDR3 consists of 12 residues. Per the germline V gene, CDR1 is SGHRS and CDR2 is YFSETQ. The CDR3 region has the DNA TGCGCCAGCAGCTTACAGGGATACGAGCAGTACTTC. This translates into CASSLQGYEQYF.

The genes are TRBV28 and TRBJ1-5; no definite D call. The CDR3 loop spans 14 amino acids. From germline, CDR1 is MDHEN and CDR2 SYDVKM. Trimming removed 7 bases at V and 0 bases at J, with 10 bases between. The CDR3 DNA reads TGTGCCAGCAAAAGAGCATATAGCAATCAGCCCCAGCATTTT. Translated, it gives CASKRAYSNQPQHF.

Turning to this clone: One end of the junction is discordant with germline, which a read error may explain. This chain connects TRBV5-1 to TRBJ2-1, with D possibly being TRBD1 (6 bases). In germline, CDR1 is SGHRS, CDR2 YFSETQ. CDR3 size: 18 residues. CDR3 bases: TGCGCCGGCAGCTTGACCCCCACAGGGTATGGCTCCTACAATGAGCAGTTCTTC. As protein: CAGSLTPTGYGSYNEQFF. Drawing the rest from reference TRBV5-1 and TRBJ2-1, the complete variable domain is KAGVTQTPRYLIKTRGQQVTLSCSPISGHRSVSWYQQTPGQGLQFLFEYFSETQRNKGNFPGRFSGRQFSNSRSEMNVSTLELGDSALYLCAGSLTPTGYGSYNEQFFGPGTRLTVL.

This clone was recorded a few times. V gene TRBV2 combines with J gene TRBJ2-7; 8 bases fit TRBD1. Per germline, CDR1 SNHLY and CDR2 FYNNEI. J gave up 2 bases and V 4 bases, and 4 bases lay outside the gene matches. This CDR3 comprises 14 residues. The CDR3 region has the DNA TGTGCCAGCAGTGGGACAGGGCCAACCTACGAGCAGTACTTC. The encoded protein is CASSGTGPTYEQYF.

J is TRBJ2-2 and V is TRBV27, with 7 bases aligning to TRBD1. The CDR3 has 16 amino acids. Germline CDR1 MNHEY, CDR2 SMNVEV (reference sequence). V was pared by 5 bases and J by 1 base, with 7 bases of the junction left unmatched. CDR3 bases: TGTGCCAGCAGTCCCCTAGGGACAGAGAACACCGGGGAGCTGTTTTTT. It specifies CASSPLGTENTGELFF.